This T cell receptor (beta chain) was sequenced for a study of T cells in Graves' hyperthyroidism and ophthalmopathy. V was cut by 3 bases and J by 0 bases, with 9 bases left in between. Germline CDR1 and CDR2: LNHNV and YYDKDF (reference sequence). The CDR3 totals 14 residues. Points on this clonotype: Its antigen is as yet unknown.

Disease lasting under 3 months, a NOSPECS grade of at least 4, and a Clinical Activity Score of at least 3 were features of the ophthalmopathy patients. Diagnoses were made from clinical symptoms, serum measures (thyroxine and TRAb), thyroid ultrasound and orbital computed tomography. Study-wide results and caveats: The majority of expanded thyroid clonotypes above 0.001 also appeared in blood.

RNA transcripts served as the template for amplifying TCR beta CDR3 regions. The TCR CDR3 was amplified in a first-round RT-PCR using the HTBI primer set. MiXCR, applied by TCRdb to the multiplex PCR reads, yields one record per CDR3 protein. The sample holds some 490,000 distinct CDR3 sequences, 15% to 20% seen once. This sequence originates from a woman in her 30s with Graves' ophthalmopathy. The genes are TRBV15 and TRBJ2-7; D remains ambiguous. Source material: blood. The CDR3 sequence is CATSRNLFSYEQYF. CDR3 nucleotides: TGTGCCACCAGCAGGAACCTATTCTCCTACGAGCAGTACTTC. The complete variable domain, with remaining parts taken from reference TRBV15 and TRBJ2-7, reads DAMVIQNPRYQVTQFGKPVTLSCSQTLNHNVMYWYQQKSSQAPKLLFHYYDKDFNNEADTPDNFQSRRPNTSFCFLDIRSPGLGDTAMYLCATSRNLFSYEQYFGPGTRLTVT.